The rows below give T cell receptor beta chains drawn from one sample of a study of T cell changes during pregnancy in multiple sclerosis. Sequencing was performed with immunoSEQ multiplex PCR; in TCRdb, only in-frame clones are kept and a portion is missing. The sample records roughly 100,000 clones, roughly nine tenths being singletons. Sequencing used peripheral blood, obtained after pregnancy. These receptors were obtained from a female donor with multiple sclerosis, enrolled in a pregnancy study. Each CDR3 is given with its conserved first and last residue. The order of the fields is V gene, CDR3 length, CDR3 protein.

TRBV5-1 14 CASSLVGGHEKLFF
TRBV6-5 15 CATSSLAGTYNEQFF
TRBV14 17 CASSQKFRLAGGHEQFF
TRBV27 14 CASSSWRETYEQYF
TRBV7-9 14 CASSVQGKNTEAFF
TRBV28 15 CASSLYWTGNQPQHF
TRBV7-2 19 CASTYRGGTGVVGPYEQYF
TRBV5-6 15 CASSLWDRGPTEAFF
TRBV2 15 CASSEVQGRREKLFF
TRBV6-4 16 CASSPGLAVNTGELFF
TRBV12-5 15 CASGLGTSLPGELFF
TRBV19 16 CASSIPGGSNTGELFF
TRBV19 15 CASSRTGGEGQPQHF
TRBV5-1 17 CASSSGWGDRGTYEQYF
TRBV29-1 15 CSVVGGSTSTDTQYF
TRBV6-5 14 CASSYSRDNYGYTF
TRBV18 14 CASAPGQVRYEQFF
TRBV4-2 16 CASSQDWASGSYEQYF
TRBV5-7 15 CASGATGQPGGELFF
TRBV6-5 14 CASSYSGVNTEAFF
TRBV2 14 CASSEGRGNQPQHF
TRBV5-1 15 CASSFQGRGQETQYF
TRBV4-2 17 CASSQESTRRLNTEAFF
TRBV27 14 CASSFSGQYTEAFF
TRBV5-1 16 CASSLGDRGVYNEQFF
TRBV15 17 CATARGGRGMGGNTIYF
TRBV25-1 15 CASSPEQGYNSPLHF